What follows are 10 T cell receptor beta chains derived from one specimen sequenced in a study of blood T cell repertoires in COVID-19. The assay was immunoSEQ multiplex PCR, and TCRdb's table has in-frame clones only and misses some. The table lists some 300,000 clones, about nine tenths of them singletons, with 1.7% in the top ten. The sequencing input was PBMCs or T cells enriched from blood (not recorded which). The receptors derive from a woman in her forties who had recovered from COVID-19.

V is TRBV5-1 and J is TRBJ1-3; weak D call: TRBD1 (5 bases). V was clipped by 4 bases and J by 2 bases, with 13 bases between them. Germline lookup yields CDR1 SGHRS and CDR2 YFSETQ. This CDR3 comprises 15 residues. The CDR3 DNA reads as TGCGCCAGCAGCCCGGACCCGGGGGCTGGAAACACCATATATTTT. Residues: CASSPDPGAGNTIYF.

This clone has only a few counts. V gene TRBV7-8 combines with J gene TRBJ2-1; the D is unclear. CDR1 SGHVS and CDR2 FQNEAQ come from the germline V gene. V shed 5 bases and J shed 9 bases, with 14 bases lying between them. The CDR3 is 13 amino acids. This CDR3 is CASSGRLEGEQFF. Written as DNA, the CDR3 is TGTGCCAGCAGCGGCCGGCTAGAAGGTGAGCAGTTCTTC.

The chain carries TRBV30 and TRBJ1-3; D gene ambiguous. The germline V gene encodes CDR1 GTSNPN and CDR2 SVGIG (reference sequence). Trimming removed 3 bases from V and 0 bases from J, with 9 bases in between. The CDR3 is made up of 14 amino acids. Written as DNA, the CDR3 is TGTGCCTGGAGCGCTACGTTCTCTGGAAACACCATATATTTT. This codes for CAWSATFSGNTIYF.

The gene calls are TRBV5-4 and TRBJ2-1, with D unclear. Trimming left V 0 bases short and J 8 bases short, with 9 bases between. CDR1 SGHNT and CDR2 YYREEE come from the germline V gene (reference sequence). The CDR3 covers 13 residues. CDR3 amino acids: CASSLAVFDEQFF. The CDR3 DNA sequence: TGTGCCAGCAGCTTGGCAGTCTTCGATGAGCAGTTCTTC.

There are a few counts of this clone. The genes are TRBV4-2 and TRBJ1-1, with D perhaps matching TRBD1 (5 bases). V lost 2 bases, J lost 6 bases, and 7 bases lay in between. This CDR3 has 12 amino acids. Germline V gene data show CDR1 as LGHNA and CDR2 as YNFKEQ. CDR3 residues: CASSQQGAEAFF. The CDR3 bases are TGTGCCAGCAGCCAACAGGGTGCTGAAGCTTTCTTT.

The chain joins TRBV30 to TRBJ2-7; 8 bases are a match to TRBD1. The CDR3 totals 14 residues. Germline CDR1 GTSNPN, CDR2 SVGIG (reference sequence). V was pared by 0 bases and J by 3 bases, with 4 bases of the junction left unmatched. The chain's CDR3 is CAWSVRGTGYEQYF. The CDR3 DNA reads TGTGCCTGGAGTGTACGAGGGACAGGCTACGAGCAGTACTTC. The whole variable domain, filled in from reference TRBV30 and TRBJ2-7, reads SQTIHQWPATLVQPVGSPLSLECTVEGTSNPNLYWYRQAAGRGLQLLFYSVGIGQISSEVPQNLSASRPQDRQFILSSKKLLLSDSGFYLCAWSVRGTGYEQYFGPGTRLTVT.

CDR3 residues: CASSLSEAPGETQYF. CDR3 DNA sequence: TGCGCCAGCAGCTTGAGTGAGGCCCCCGGGGAGACCCAGTACTTC. The chain combines TRBV5-1 with TRBJ2-5; D uncertain. This CDR3 spans 15 amino acids. The V end was cut by 1 base, the J end by 5 bases, with 15 bases between. Germline V gives CDR1 SGHRS, CDR2 YFSETQ.

This sequence joins TRBV7-9 and TRBJ2-1; 13 nucleotides match TRBD2. The CDR3 has 18 residues. Losses at the gene ends were 1 base for V and 4 bases for J; bases not matched to a gene: 7. CDR1 SEHNR and CDR2 FQNEAQ come from the germline V gene (reference sequence). The DNA for the CDR3 is TGTGCCAGCAGCTTAGGCGAGACTAGCGGGAGGCTATACAATGAGCAGTTCTTC. This sequence encodes CASSLGETSGRLYNEQFF.

The chain combines TRBV19 with TRBJ1-1; 11 nucleotides align to TRBD1. This CDR3 has 15 amino acids. CDR1 and CDR2 from the germline V gene are LNHDA and SQIVND (reference sequence). The V and J ends lost 5 bases and 3 bases, in that order; junction bases with no gene match: 5. The CDR3 nucleotides read TGTGCCAGTAGTTTTGGGACAGGGGGAGACACTGAAGCTTTCTTT. It is translated as CASSFGTGGDTEAFF.

This clone was observed a few times. The V call is TRBV6-5, the J call TRBJ1-2; 8 nucleotides line up with TRBD1. The junction had 3 bases not matched to a gene; V was cut back by 5 bases and J by 7 bases. The CDR3 is made up of 12 amino acids. CDR1 is MNHEY, CDR2 SVGAGI, per germline. This CDR3 is CASSRQGLGYTF. The CDR3 nucleotides read TGTGCCAGCAGTCGACAGGGGCTTGGCTACACCTTC.